This T cell receptor (beta chain) came from a study of shared clonotypes between healthy human individuals. The CDR3 runs to 14 residues. Germline CDR1 and CDR2: SGHVS and FNYEAQ. V was shortened by 5 bases and J by 4 bases, with 13 bases between the two germline ends. Into CD45RA+ naive and CD45RA-negative memory subsets, the CD4+ cells were split. The authors distributed each subset's genomic DNA evenly over several immunoSEQ plates. The data were produced by immunoSEQ multiplex PCR, yet TCRdb's version contains in-frame clones alone and is incomplete. The sample lists approximately 2.5 million clones; approximately 94% were seen once. About this clone itself: Its specificity is not known.

Whole-study findings and limits: Rarefaction showed that sequencing of sorted subsets was incomplete (despite large depth). Relative to their counterparts shared across all four donors, non-shared clonotypes exhibited diminished generation probabilities.

Sample: naive CD4+ T cells from PBMCs. Subset denoted: CD45RA+ positively selected. The J gene is TRBJ2-3, the V gene TRBV7-6; D remains ambiguous. The sequence derives from a man in his late teens or twenties in good health. Some clones in this sample may be carry-over from other donors' samples. In DNA, the CDR3 is TGTGCCAGCAGCGTTCGTTCCGGTCCAGATACGCAGTATTTT. Translation: CASSVRSGPDTQYF.